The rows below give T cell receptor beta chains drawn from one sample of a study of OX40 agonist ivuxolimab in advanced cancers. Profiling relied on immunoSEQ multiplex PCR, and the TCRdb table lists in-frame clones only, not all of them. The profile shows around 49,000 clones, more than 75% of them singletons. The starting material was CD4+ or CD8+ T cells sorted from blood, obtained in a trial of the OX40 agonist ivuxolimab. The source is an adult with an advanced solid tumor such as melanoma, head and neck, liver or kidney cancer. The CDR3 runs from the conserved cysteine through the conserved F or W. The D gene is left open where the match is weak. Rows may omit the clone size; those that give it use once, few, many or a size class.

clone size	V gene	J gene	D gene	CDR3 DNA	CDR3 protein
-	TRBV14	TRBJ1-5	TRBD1	TGTGCCAGCAGCTCCGGGACAGGGGTAAGCAATCAGCCCCAGCATTTT	CASSSGTGVSNQPQHF
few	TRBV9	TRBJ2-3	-	TGTGCCAGCAGCGCTCCTTGGGGAGCGGAGCGAGATACGCAGTATTTT	CASSAPWGAERDTQYF
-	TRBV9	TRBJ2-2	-	TGTGCCAGCAGCGTAGGGGGATTTACTAACACCGGGGAGCTGTTTTTT	CASSVGGFTNTGELFF
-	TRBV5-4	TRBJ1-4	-	TGTGCCAACAGCTTGGACGGCGCAGGGAGTAACGAAAAACTGTTTTTT	CANSLDGAGSNEKLFF
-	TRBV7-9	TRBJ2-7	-	TGTGCCAGCAGCCTTCCTAGAGGCGAGCCCTACGAGCAGTACTTC	CASSLPRGEPYEQYF
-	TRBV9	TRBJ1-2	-	TGTGCCAGCAGCGTTAGTTCCGACCGAACCTATGGCTACACCTTC	CASSVSSDRTYGYTF
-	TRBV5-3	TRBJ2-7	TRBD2	TGTGCCAGCAGCCGACTAGCGGGAGAGCAGTACTTC	CASSRLAGEQYF
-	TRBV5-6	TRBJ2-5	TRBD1	TGTGCCAGCAGCTTGGAAGCGGCAGGGGGTATCCAGTACTTC	CASSLEAAGGIQYF
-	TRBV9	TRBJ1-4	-	TGTGCCAGCAGCCCGGGGGACTATGATGAAAAACTGTTTTTT	CASSPGDYDEKLFF
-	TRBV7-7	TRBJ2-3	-	TGTGCTAGCAGCCCAGGGTCCCTTTTCAAAGATACGCAGTATTTT	CASSPGSLFKDTQYF
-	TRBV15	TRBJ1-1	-	TGTGCCACCAGCAGACCGGACAGGAACACTGAAGCTTTCTTT	CATSRPDRNTEAFF
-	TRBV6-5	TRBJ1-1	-	TGTGCCAGCAGTTACTCGATCCGGGTAATGAACACTGAAGCTTTCTTT	CASSYSIRVMNTEAFF
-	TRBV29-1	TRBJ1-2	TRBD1	TGCAGCGTTGACCAGGGGGTAGAGGGATATGGCTACACCTTC	CSVDQGVEGYGYTF
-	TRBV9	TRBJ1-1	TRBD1	TGTGCCAGCAGCGTAGGGTTCTATAGTACAGGGGGTCCCGGGACTGAAGCTTTCTTT	CASSVGFYSTGGPGTEAFF
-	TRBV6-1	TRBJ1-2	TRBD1	TGTGCCAGCAGGAGACAGGGGTTCTATGGCTACACCTTC	CASRRQGFYGYTF
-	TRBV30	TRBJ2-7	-	TGTGCCTGGAGTGTAGGGGGGGCGCGGTACGAGCAGTACTTC	CAWSVGGARYEQYF
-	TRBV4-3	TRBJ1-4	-	TGCGCCAGCAGCCGCCATTATGCCGGGACGCCCCCCCTTTTT	CASSRHYAGTPPLF
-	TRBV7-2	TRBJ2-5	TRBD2	TGTGCCAGCAGCTTATTCATTCGACTAGCAGAGACCCAGTACTTC	CASSLFIRLAETQYF
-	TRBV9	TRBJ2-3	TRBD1	TGTGCCAGCAGCGTAGGATCAGGGACAGTCACAGATACGCAGTATTTT	CASSVGSGTVTDTQYF
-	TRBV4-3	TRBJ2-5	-	TGCGCCAGCAGCCAAGATAGCAGGGGTGAGACCCAGTACTTC	CASSQDSRGETQYF
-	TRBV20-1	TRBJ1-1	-	TGCAGTGCCCCAATAAACACTGAAGCTTTCTTT	CSAPINTEAFF
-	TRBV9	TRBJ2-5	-	TGTGCCAGCAGCCACGGAGGGACCCTCGGGGAGACCCAGTACTTC	CASSHGGTLGETQYF
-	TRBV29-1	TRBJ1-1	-	TGCAGCGTCGTGTGGACTGAAGCTTTCTTT	CSVVWTEAFF
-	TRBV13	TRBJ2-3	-	TGTGCCAGCAGCGGACGGGACTCAGATACGCAGTATTTT	CASSGRDSDTQYF
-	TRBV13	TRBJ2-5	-	TGTGCCAGCAGCTTTCGGAAGAGGGTCGGAGAGACCCAGTACTTC	CASSFRKRVGETQYF
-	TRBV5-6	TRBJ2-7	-	TGTGCCAGCAGCTTGGGGGCCGCCGAGCAGTACTTC	CASSLGAAEQYF
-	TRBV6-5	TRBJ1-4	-	TGTGCCAGGCAGGTGGGCGCAACTAATGAAAAACTGTTTTTT	CARQVGATNEKLFF
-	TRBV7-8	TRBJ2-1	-	TGTGCCAGCAGCCTAAAGGGAGATGAGCAGTTCTTC	CASSLKGDEQFF
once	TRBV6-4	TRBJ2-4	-	TGTGCCAGCAGTCGTGGGCAGGGTCTAGCCAAAAACATTCAGTACTTC	CASSRGQGLAKNIQYF
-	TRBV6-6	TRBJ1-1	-	TGTGCCAGCAGTTACCTCGGTGAGGACACTGAAGCTTTCTTT	CASSYLGEDTEAFF
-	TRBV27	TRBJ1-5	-	TGTGCCAGCAGTTCCCCTTCGGGGGGCACGCCCCAGCATTTT	CASSSPSGGTPQHF
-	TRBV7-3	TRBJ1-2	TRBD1	TGTGCCAGCAGCCGAGATCCCCCCCCGGGACAGGGAGGATATGGCTACACCTTC	CASSRDPPPGQGGYGYTF
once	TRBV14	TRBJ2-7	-	TGTGCCAGCAGCCAAGAAAGAGGGAACTACGAGCAGTACTTC	CASSQERGNYEQYF
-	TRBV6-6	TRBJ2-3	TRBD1	TGTGCCAGCAGCCTTACAGGGGGACACACAGATACGCAGTATTTT	CASSLTGGHTDTQYF
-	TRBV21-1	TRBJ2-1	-	TGTGCCAGAGGGACTAGCGGGAGGGCCTCCTACAATGAGCAGTTCTTC	CARGTSGRASYNEQFF
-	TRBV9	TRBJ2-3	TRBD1	TGTGCCAGCAGCGAGGACAGGGTAGGAGATACGCAGTATTTT	CASSEDRVGDTQYF
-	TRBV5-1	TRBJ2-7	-	TGCGCCAGCAGTTGGCTGGGGGGCTACGAGCAGTACTTC	CASSWLGGYEQYF
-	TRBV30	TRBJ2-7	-	TGTGCCTGGGCCGGGACATCTGTCTGGGAGCAGTACTTC	CAWAGTSVWEQYF
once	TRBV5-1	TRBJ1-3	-	TGCGCCAGCAGCTTAACCCTCCTGGAATTTGGAAACACCATATATTTT	CASSLTLLEFGNTIYF
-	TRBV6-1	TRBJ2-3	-	TGTGCCAGCAGTGAATGGAAGGGAAGCACAGATACGCAGTATTTT	CASSEWKGSTDTQYF
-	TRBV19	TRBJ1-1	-	TGTGCCAGTAGTATAGGATTACAGGTGAACACTGAAGCTTTCTTT	CASSIGLQVNTEAFF
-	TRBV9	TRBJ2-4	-	TGTGCCAGCAGCTCTACCGGGACCACCACTGACATTCAGTACTTC	CASSSTGTTTDIQYF